This T cell receptor beta chain appears in the sequencing data of a study of blood T cells in healthy people across ages. With a J-beta primer mix and a sample-barcoded 5' primer, a second PCR ran about 7 to 12 cycles. Every single cDNA molecule received a tag from a template-switch adaptor with 12 random nucleotides. One entry per CDR3 protein, called by TCRdb with MiXCR from the 5' RACE reads. The table lists about 680,000 distinct CDR3 sequences, 45% to 50% of them singletons. Germline CDR1 MNHEY, CDR2 SVGEGT. V trimming: 5 bases; J trimming: 11 bases; junction bases outside the gene matches: 14. The CDR3 totals 14 residues. The sample, approximately 10 milliliters of peripheral blood, was drawn from each donor. Per-sample PBMC isolation yielded at least 6.5 million cells. At least 5.5 micrograms of total RNA were extracted per sample.

The chain uses TRBV6-2 or TRBV6-3 and TRBJ2-5, with TRBD1 identical over 7 bases. This TCR came from a woman aged 60-70 years in good health. What was sequenced was blood. This chain's CDR3 is CASSARQGALGQYF. In DNA, the CDR3 is TGTGCCAGCAGTGCCCGACAGGGTGCATTAGGGCAGTACTTC.